The rows below give T cell receptor beta chains drawn from one sample of a study of shared clonotypes between healthy human individuals. Repertoires were generated with immunoSEQ multiplex PCR, while TCRdb's copy carries only in-frame clones and drops some. The data hold about 2 million clones, with approximately 94% observed a single time. What was sequenced was naive CD8+ T cells sorted from blood. Receptor source: a man aged 18 to 30 in good health. Each CDR3 is given with its conserved first and last residue. D genes are given only for firm matches. Clone sizes are given selectively: once, few, many, or a class where the clone is expanded.

-	-	TRBV2	TRBJ1-3	CASSSGSPSGNTIYF	TGTGCCAGCAGTTCAGGGTCGCCATCCGGAAACACCATATATTTT
TRBD2	-	TRBV5-6	TRBJ2-1	CASETSLHNEQFF	TGTGCCAGCGAGACTAGCCTACACAATGAGCAGTTCTTC
TRBD1	-	TRBV5-1	TRBJ1-1	CASSPRQGNTEAFF	TGCGCCAGCAGCCCTAGACAGGGGAACACTGAAGCTTTCTTT
-	-	TRBV11-2	TRBJ2-7	CASSPTDGGRDEQYF	TGTGCCAGCAGCCCGACGGATGGGGGGAGAGACGAGCAGTACTTC
-	-	TRBV4-1	TRBJ1-2	CASSQAGSTNYGYTF	TGCGCCAGCAGCCAAGCAGGCAGTACCAACTATGGCTACACCTTC
TRBD1	once	TRBV20-1	TRBJ2-7	CSASAGGEQYF	TGCAGTGCTAGTGCAGGGGGCGAGCAGTACTTC
-	-	TRBV7-9	TRBJ1-5	CASSDGRGIDQPQHF	TGTGCCAGCAGCGACGGACGAGGAATTGATCAGCCCCAGCATTTT
-	once	TRBV5-4	TRBJ1-2	CASSWDTASYGYTF	TGTGCCAGCAGCTGGGACACCGCTAGCTATGGCTACACCTTC
-	-	TRBV14	TRBJ2-7	CASSPYVSVWSYEQYF	TGTGCCAGCAGCCCATACGTAAGCGTCTGGTCCTACGAGCAGTACTTC
TRBD1	-	TRBV6-1	TRBJ2-5	CASSETGGTLQETQYF	TGTGCCAGCAGTGAGACAGGGGGCACCCTCCAAGAGACCCAGTACTTC
TRBD1	-	TRBV4-3	TRBJ2-5	CASSQVEGGAQETQYF	TGCGCCAGCAGCCAAGTTGAAGGGGGCGCCCAAGAGACCCAGTACTTC